Listed below are T cell receptor beta chains from one sample, sequenced in a study of blood T cell repertoires in COVID-19. The protocol was immunoSEQ multiplex PCR, while the TCRdb copy is restricted to in-frame clones and leaves out a portion. This sample yields under 200,000 clones, of which about 85% are seen a single time; around 0.93% belongs to the top ten. The material sequenced was peripheral blood. The receptor source for this set is a man aged 55 to 70 with COVID-19, enrolled during active disease. CDR3s include the opening cysteine and the closing phenylalanine or tryptophan. Each record gives: D gene, J gene, clone size, V gene, CDR3 DNA, CDR3 protein. The D gene is left open where the match is weak. Part of the rows lack a size; the others show once, few, many or a class for expanded clones.

>.|TRBJ1-1|once|TRBV6-5
TGTGCCAGCAGTTACATGGGGGGTAGGACTGAAGCTTTCTTT
CASSYMGGRTEAFF
>TRBD1|TRBJ2-1|once|TRBV12-5
TGTGCTAGTGGTTCCCCCGGGGACAGGTTTGGTGGGCAGTTCTTC
CASGSPGDRFGGQFF
>TRBD1|TRBJ2-6|.|TRBV2
TGTGCCAGCATCCCGGGACAGAGGGGGGCCAACGTCCTGACTTTC
CASIPGQRGANVLTF
>.|TRBJ2-2|.|TRBV18
TGTGCCAGCTCACCACCGGTGACTTACGGGGAGCTGTTTTTT
CASSPPVTYGELFF
>TRBD1|TRBJ2-2|once|TRBV7-9
TGTGCCAGCAGCTTCGGGACAGACACCGGGGAGCTGTTTTTT
CASSFGTDTGELFF
>.|TRBJ1-4|.|TRBV11-2
TGTGCCAGCAGCTTAGAGCGGGGGGCCCTCAATGAAAAACTGTTTTTT
CASSLERGALNEKLFF
>.|TRBJ2-7|.|TRBV7-9
TGTGCCAGCAGCTTACGAGGGAACGAGCAGTACTTC
CASSLRGNEQYF
>.|TRBJ1-1|.|TRBV5-1
TGCGCCAGCAGCCCGGGAGGAGCCAGGGGTCGGACTGAAGCTTTCTTT
CASSPGGARGRTEAFF
>TRBD1|TRBJ1-1|.|TRBV5-4
TGTGCCAGCAGCTTGGTCAGGGGGGACACTGAAGCTTTCTTT
CASSLVRGDTEAFF
>TRBD1|TRBJ1-1|.|TRBV6-6
TGTGCCAGCAGTTACTCCGGACAGGGGAGGGGCACTGAAGCTTTCTTT
CASSYSGQGRGTEAFF
>.|TRBJ2-7|once|TRBV30
TGTGCCTACTACTACGGATGGGGCGAGTCCTACGAGCAGTACTTC
CAYYYGWGESYEQYF
>TRBD2|TRBJ2-7|.|TRBV7-8
TGTGCCAGCAGGGCCACTGCAGCGGGGGACGAGCAGTACTTC
CASRATAAGDEQYF
>TRBD2|TRBJ2-1|.|TRBV5-1
TGCGCCAGCAGCCCCGGACTAGCGGGAGCTCGCAATGAGCAGTTCTTC
CASSPGLAGARNEQFF
>TRBD1|TRBJ2-7|.|TRBV11-2
TGTGCCAGCAGCCACCCCGGGACAGGGTACGAGCAGTACTTC
CASSHPGTGYEQYF
>.|TRBJ2-1|.|TRBV2
TGTGCCACCCCGAGCTCCTACAATGAGCAGTTCTTC
CATPSSYNEQFF
>TRBD1|TRBJ1-2|.|TRBV6-5
TGTGCCAGCAGGGGGACAGGGGTTGGCTACACCTTC
CASRGTGVGYTF
>TRBD1|TRBJ2-7|.|TRBV19
TGTGCCAGTAGCCGACAGGGTGCCTACGAGCAGTACTTC
CASSRQGAYEQYF
>.|TRBJ2-1|once|TRBV7-3
TGTGCCAGCAGTTTTCAGGGGGGTTTGACCAATGAGCAGTTCTTC
CASSFQGGLTNEQFF
>.|TRBJ1-5|.|TRBV6-5
.
CASSSSFQPQHF
>.|TRBJ2-1|.|TRBV7-2
TGTGCCAGCAGCATCGGACAGTCCTCCTACAATGAGCAGTTCTTC
CASSIGQSSYNEQFF
>TRBD2|TRBJ2-7|.|TRBV27
TGTGCCAGCAGTTTAAGTCCCAGCGGGAGTTCGGCCAAGGGAATCTACGAGCAGTACTTC
CASSLSPSGSSAKGIYEQYF
>.|TRBJ2-1|.|TRBV5-1
TGCGCCAGCAGCTTTATGGGGAGCGGCAATGAGCAGTTCTTC
CASSFMGSGNEQFF
>.|TRBJ2-5|.|TRBV11-1
TGTGCCAGCAGCTTAGGTACAGGAGAGACCCAGTACTTC
CASSLGTGETQYF
>TRBD1|TRBJ1-4|.|TRBV5-4
TGTGCCAGCAGCTTATACCGGGACAGGGGAACGACTAATGAAAAACTGTTTTTT
CASSLYRDRGTTNEKLFF
>.|TRBJ1-3|.|TRBV15
TGTGCCACCAGCAGAGCCCTCGGACAACTTCTCTCTGGAAACACCATATATTTT
CATSRALGQLLSGNTIYF
>.|TRBJ2-1|.|TRBV27
TGTGCCAGCAGCCTAGAAGGCACGAATTACAATGAGCAGTTCTTC
CASSLEGTNYNEQFF
>.|TRBJ1-1|.|TRBV9
TGTGCCAGCAGCGGCCAGGGGAGCCTGAACACTGAAGCTTTCTTT
CASSGQGSLNTEAFF
>TRBD1|TRBJ2-2|.|TRBV19
TGTGCCAGTAGTGTCCGGGACAGGGCCCCCGAGCTGTTTTTT
CASSVRDRAPELFF
>.|TRBJ1-1|.|TRBV30
TGTGCCTGGAGCCCGCCAGAAAACACTGAAGCTTTCTTT
CAWSPPENTEAFF
>TRBD1|TRBJ1-2|once|TRBV13
TGTGCCAGCAGCCCCTCAGGGGGGAGTCATTGGGGCTACACCTTC
CASSPSGGSHWGYTF
>.|TRBJ1-1|.|TRBV10-1
TGCGCCAGCAGTGAGTCGAGGGCAGGAGAAGCTTTCTTT
CASSESRAGEAFF
>TRBD1|TRBJ1-6|.|TRBV27
TGTGCCAGCAGGCCCGGACAGGGGGTACGCTCCTATAATTCACCCCTCCACTTT
CASRPGQGVRSYNSPLHF
>.|TRBJ2-5|.|TRBV7-2
TGTGCCAGCAGCTCTAGCGTCCAGTCCCTAGAGACCCAGTACTTC
CASSSSVQSLETQYF
>TRBD1|TRBJ2-2|.|TRBV2
TGTGCCAGCAGAGCCCGGACAGGGGGGACCGGGGAGCTGTTTTTT
CASRARTGGTGELFF
>TRBD1|TRBJ2-7|once|TRBV7-9
TGTGCCAGCAGCCGGGACAGTAGCTCCTACGAGCAGTACTTC
CASSRDSSSYEQYF
>TRBD1|TRBJ1-4|.|TRBV5-4
TGTGCCAGCAGCTCTACAGGGGGGCTTAATGAAAAACTGTTTTTT
CASSSTGGLNEKLFF
>.|TRBJ1-3|.|TRBV18
TGTGCCAGCTCACCCCTCGCAGGAAGATCTGGAAACACCATATATTTT
CASSPLAGRSGNTIYF
>.|TRBJ2-3|.|TRBV5-4
TGTGCCAGCAGCTTGGAAGGGTCGGGGGCAGATACGCAGTATTTT
CASSLEGSGADTQYF
>.|TRBJ2-3|.|TRBV5-5
TGTGCCAGCAGCTACCCTAGCACGGGGGGCACAGATACGCAGTATTTT
CASSYPSTGGTDTQYF
>TRBD1|TRBJ2-7|.|TRBV29-1
TGCAGCGCCCTTGTAATCGGACAGGGCTACGAGCAGTACTTC
CSALVIGQGYEQYF